This is a list of T cell receptor beta chains from one sample in a study of CD8 T cells in Susac syndrome. TCRdb independently ran MiXCR on the immunoSEQ multiplex PCR reads; one entry per CDR3 protein. The sample holds some 200,000 distinct CDR3 sequences, nearly 95% seen once. The sample comprised CD4+ T cells from PBMCs. The origin of the receptors is a human donor with multiple sclerosis. The CDR3 runs from the conserved cysteine through the conserved F or W. A D gene is named only where the DNA matches it firmly. The size entry is marked missing in some rows and otherwise reads once, few, many or a size class.

clone_size: .; j_call: TRBJ1-4; v_call: TRBV4-1; d_call: TRBD1; cdr3_nt: TGCGCCAGCAGCCAAGAACAGGGGGTTGTTGAAAAACTGTTTTTT; cdr3_aa: CASSQEQGVVEKLFF
clone_size: .; j_call: TRBJ2-2; v_call: TRBV20-1; d_call: .; cdr3_nt: TGCAGTGCTAGAGCCAGGGGGAACACCGGGGAGCTGTTTTTT; cdr3_aa: CSARARGNTGELFF
clone_size: .; j_call: TRBJ2-1; v_call: TRBV9; d_call: .; cdr3_nt: TGTGCCAGCAGCCCCCCCACTACTGGCGAGCAGTTCTTC; cdr3_aa: CASSPPTTGEQFF
clone_size: .; j_call: TRBJ2-4; v_call: TRBV20-1; d_call: TRBD2; cdr3_nt: TGCAGTGCTAGCGGGAGGAGGGGAGTAAACATTCAGTACTTC; cdr3_aa: CSASGRRGVNIQYF
clone_size: .; j_call: TRBJ1-4; v_call: TRBV29-1; d_call: TRBD1; cdr3_nt: TGCAGCGTCGAGGACAGGCGTAATGAAAAACTGTTTTTT; cdr3_aa: CSVEDRRNEKLFF
clone_size: once; j_call: TRBJ2-3; v_call: TRBV4-2; d_call: .; cdr3_nt: TGTGCCAGCAGCCAAGGAGTGGGGGCAGATACGCAGTATTTT; cdr3_aa: CASSQGVGADTQYF
clone_size: .; j_call: TRBJ2-3; v_call: TRBV27; d_call: TRBD1; cdr3_nt: TGTGCCAGCAGTCAAAGGACAGGGCTAGATACGCAGTATTTT; cdr3_aa: CASSQRTGLDTQYF
clone_size: .; j_call: TRBJ1-1; v_call: TRBV20-1; d_call: .; cdr3_nt: TGCAGTGCTAGAGTACAGGCCACTGAAGCTTTCTTT; cdr3_aa: CSARVQATEAFF
clone_size: once; j_call: TRBJ1-6; v_call: TRBV2; d_call: TRBD1; cdr3_nt: TGTGCCAGCAGTGTGGGACAGTATAATTCACCCCTCCACTTT; cdr3_aa: CASSVGQYNSPLHF
clone_size: .; j_call: TRBJ2-4; v_call: TRBV28; d_call: .; cdr3_nt: TGTGCCAGCAGCCGACGGACAGTGCGACGAGCCAAAAACATTCAGTACTTC; cdr3_aa: CASSRRTVRRAKNIQYF
clone_size: .; j_call: TRBJ2-3; v_call: TRBV7-6; d_call: .; cdr3_nt: TGTGCCAGCAGCCCCGCCCTAAGAGGCACAGATACGCAGTATTTT; cdr3_aa: CASSPALRGTDTQYF
clone_size: .; j_call: TRBJ2-1; v_call: TRBV5-1; d_call: TRBD2; cdr3_nt: TGCGCCAGCAGCCCCGAGCGGGAGCCCTACAATGAGCAGTTCTTC; cdr3_aa: CASSPEREPYNEQFF
clone_size: .; j_call: TRBJ1-2; v_call: TRBV30; d_call: .; cdr3_nt: TGTGCCTGGAGTATCCAGGGGTTTGGCTATGGCTACACCTTC; cdr3_aa: CAWSIQGFGYGYTF
clone_size: .; j_call: TRBJ1-1; v_call: TRBV3-1; d_call: .; cdr3_nt: TGTGCCAGCAGCCTGATCGGGGATGAAGCTTTCTTT; cdr3_aa: CASSLIGDEAFF
clone_size: .; j_call: TRBJ1-1; v_call: TRBV20-1; d_call: .; cdr3_nt: TGCAGTGCTTTCGACAGAAACACTGAAGCTTTCTTT; cdr3_aa: CSAFDRNTEAFF
clone_size: .; j_call: TRBJ1-4; v_call: TRBV20-1; d_call: TRBD1; cdr3_nt: TGCAGTGCTAGAAAGGGGGCAGAGTTAACCACTCTTCTGTTTTTT; cdr3_aa: CSARKGAELTTLLFF
clone_size: .; j_call: TRBJ2-5; v_call: TRBV12-3/TRBV12-4; d_call: .; cdr3_nt: TGTGCCAGCAGTTTACGCCCCACTACCGAACAAGAGACCCAGTACTTC; cdr3_aa: CASSLRPTTEQETQYF